Listed below are T cell receptor beta chains from one sample, sequenced in a study of PD-1 blockade in classical Hodgkin lymphoma. The assay was immunoSEQ multiplex PCR, and TCRdb's table has in-frame clones only and misses some. The table records about 94,000 clones, 89% of them present only once. The sequenced sample was peripheral blood mononuclear cells (PBMCs), obtained before the second cycle of nivolumab. The receptors were sampled from a human donor with classical Hodgkin lymphoma. CDR3s include the opening cysteine and the closing phenylalanine or tryptophan. The D gene is left open where the match is weak. Not every row has a clone size; where given, it reads once, few, many or a size class.

j_call clone_size cdr3_length v_call d_call cdr3_aa cdr3_nt
TRBJ2-5 . 13 TRBV2 . CASSADSQETQYF TGTGCCAGCAGTGCAGACAGTCAAGAGACCCAGTACTTC
TRBJ2-6 . 17 TRBV6-1 . CASSVGKLVSGANVLTF TGTGCCAGCAGTGTAGGGAAGCTCGTCTCTGGGGCCAACGTCCTGACTTTC
TRBJ1-6 . 17 TRBV18 . CASSNTEFRGSNSPLHF TGTGCCAGCTCAAACACGGAGTTCAGGGGAAGTAATTCACCCCTCCACTTT
TRBJ1-5 . 13 TRBV5-5 . CASSQTGDQPQHF TGTGCCAGCAGCCAGACTGGGGATCAGCCCCAGCATTTT
TRBJ1-2 . 14 TRBV7-6 TRBD1 CASSSDPGQYGYTF TGTGCCAGCAGCTCTGACCCGGGACAGTATGGCTACACCTTC
TRBJ1-3 . 16 TRBV5-1 TRBD1 CASSWGQGSSGNTIYF TGCGCCAGCAGCTGGGGACAGGGTAGCTCTGGAAACACCATATATTTT
TRBJ2-1 . 17 TRBV4-1 . CASSLWVAENAYNEQFF TGCGCCAGCAGCCTGTGGGTAGCGGAAAACGCCTACAATGAGCAGTTCTTC
TRBJ1-1 . 18 TRBV28 TRBD1 CASSFYGTGLTMNTEAFF TGTGCCAGCAGTTTTTATGGGACAGGGTTGACAATGAACACTGAAGCTTTCTTT
TRBJ1-1 once 14 TRBV6-5 . CASSFGRQSTEAFF TGTGCCAGCAGTTTCGGACGGCAGAGCACTGAAGCTTTCTTT
TRBJ1-4 . 13 TRBV10-3 . CAISESANEKLFF TGTGCCATCAGTGAGTCAGCAAATGAAAAACTGTTTTTT
TRBJ2-7 . 14 TRBV5-6 TRBD2 CASNLGGRVYEQYF TGTGCCAGCAACCTCGGGGGGAGGGTCTACGAGCAGTACTTC
TRBJ1-6 . 14 TRBV6-1 . CASSVLGRDSPLHF TGTGCCAGCAGTGTTCTGGGGAGGGATTCACCCCTCCACTTT
TRBJ2-7 . 13 TRBV4-2 TRBD1 CASSWDRGSEQYF TGTGCCAGCAGCTGGGACAGGGGGAGCGAGCAGTACTTC
TRBJ1-6 . 14 TRBV15 . CATSRGLRDSPLHF TGTGCCACCAGCAGAGGATTACGGGATTCACCCCTCCACTTT
TRBJ2-1 . 14 TRBV19 TRBD2 CASSLSGRANEQFF TGTGCCAGTAGTCTCAGCGGGAGGGCCAATGAGCAGTTCTTC
TRBJ2-2 . 16 TRBV5-1 . CASSLAQVSNTGELFF TGCGCCAGCAGCTTGGCTCAGGTTTCGAACACCGGGGAGCTGTTTTTT
TRBJ2-2 . 16 TRBV7-3 TRBD1 CASRVTGGVYTGELFF TGTGCCAGCAGGGTCACAGGGGGCGTCTACACCGGGGAGCTGTTTTTT
TRBJ1-4 . 15 TRBV5-1 . CASSGGTATNEKLFF TGCGCCAGCAGCGGAGGAACTGCAACTAATGAAAAACTGTTTTTT
TRBJ1-2 . 16 TRBV6-1 . CASSEAATKGNYGYTF TGTGCCAGCAGTGAAGCGGCGACAAAAGGGAACTATGGCTACACCTTC
TRBJ1-2 . 14 TRBV6-1 . CASSDPRSNYGYTF TGTGCCAGCAGTGATCCCAGGTCTAACTATGGCTACACCTTC
TRBJ2-3 . 14 TRBV10-3 TRBD2 CAISEGLAGGPVYF TGTGCCATCAGTGAGGGACTAGCGGGAGGGCCGGTATATTTT
TRBJ2-1 . 13 TRBV9 . CASSPSSYNEQFF TGTGCCAGCAGCCCGTCCTCCTACAATGAGCAGTTCTTC
TRBJ2-7 few 14 TRBV6-6 TRBD1 CASRATGVVHEQYF TGTGCCAGCAGGGCTACAGGGGTGGTCCACGAGCAGTACTTC
TRBJ1-4 . 16 TRBV19 . CASSIIWRAAEEKLFF TGTGCCAGTAGTATAATATGGAGGGCGGCAGAAGAAAAACTGTTTTTT
TRBJ1-5 . 9 TRBV21-1 . CATHQPQHF TGTGCCACCCATCAGCCCCAGCATTTT
TRBJ2-2 . 14 TRBV28 TRBD1 CASQTGENTGELFF TGTGCCAGCCAGACAGGGGAGAACACCGGGGAGCTGTTTTTT
TRBJ2-7 once 14 TRBV18 . CASSPPGRTYEQYF TGTGCCAGCTCACCACCGGGACGCACCTACGAGCAGTACTTC
TRBJ1-5 . 14 TRBV5-1 . CASSPGGGDQPQHF TGCGCCAGCAGCCCCGGTGGTGGGGATCAGCCCCAGCATTTT
TRBJ2-5 . 14 TRBV13 TRBD2 CASSPTSSQETQYF TGTGCCAGCAGCCCGACTAGCAGTCAAGAGACCCAGTACTTC
TRBJ2-1 . 15 TRBV6-5 TRBD2 CASSYYRTSYNEQFF TGTGCCAGCAGTTACTATCGGACTAGCTACAATGAGCAGTTCTTC
TRBJ1-2 . 17 TRBV5-4 TRBD1 CASGPREPGQSNYGYTF TGTGCCAGCGGACCCAGGGAACCGGGACAGTCTAACTATGGCTACACCTTC
TRBJ2-1 . 16 TRBV19 TRBD2 CASRPQVAGLNNEQFF TGTGCCAGTAGGCCCCAGGTAGCGGGATTGAACAATGAGCAGTTCTTC
TRBJ2-7 . 18 TRBV5-1 TRBD2 CASSFAGGLAGSSYEQYF TGCGCCAGCAGCTTTGCAGGAGGACTAGCGGGAAGCTCCTACGAGCAGTACTTC
TRBJ2-5 . 14 TRBV7-7 TRBD1 CASSLVGQGETQYF TGTGCTAGCAGCTTAGTTGGACAGGGGGAGACCCAGTACTTC
TRBJ1-5 few 15 TRBV6-6 TRBD1 CASRPTRDSDQPQHF TGTGCCAGCAGACCTACTCGGGACAGTGATCAGCCCCAGCATTTT
TRBJ1-5 . 14 TRBV19 . CASSIGPTNQPQHF TGTGCCAGTAGTATCGGACCGACGAATCAGCCCCAGCATTTT
TRBJ2-1 . 14 TRBV6-4 TRBD1 CASSDSNRGSEQFF TGTGCCAGCAGTGACTCCAACAGGGGCAGTGAGCAGTTCTTC
TRBJ2-7 . 14 TRBV10-3 . CAIREGTVSREQYF TGTGCCATCAGAGAAGGGACGGTCTCTCGCGAGCAGTACTTC